This note documents a single T cell receptor (beta chain) sequence. The clone's antigen remains unknown. This is a mouse receptor, so gene names and germline sequences are those of the mouse. Read data end 1 residue before the CDR3 end; the end is taken from the germline J gene. Interpreted using the paper, the time point label stands for: mouse harvest day 7 after allogeneic transplant. Mouse grafts combined 10^7 T-cell-depleted bone marrow cells with 10^6 splenic CD5+ T cells, given via tail vein injection. A major MHC-mismatch B6 (H2b) into BALB/c (H2d) model was used to model mouse GVHD, and tissues were profiled at day 7 or 14. On day 7 or 14 post-transplant, mouse tissues and retro-orbital blood were harvested with separate sterile tools for each animal, and livers were flushed beforehand. Before genomic DNA isolation with the DNeasy Blood & Tissue Kit, mouse tissues were minced with razor blades in buffered saline.

Based on the germline V gene (reference sequence), the CDR1 and CDR2 sequences are LGHNA and YNLKQL. The CDR3 numbers 12 residues from cysteine through phenylalanine. The DNA shown is the part of the CDR3 that was read: 33 bases, in frame from base 1. V drops 2 bases and J drops 1 base, leaving 2 bases in between. These data are taken from a study of tissue T cells after allogeneic stem cell transplantation (dated by TCRdb to 2021 to 2024). In terms of the full investigation: The study profiled TCR beta repertoires in many tissues obtained from research autopsies of patients with and without GVHD, and also in mouse models of GVHD. On the human side, the study was prospective and observational, with no blinding or randomization. Overall results and qualifications from the work: Within patients, how anatomically similar the tissues were was a key factor in shaping TCR repertoire composition, regardless of disease or transplant status. Which tissue TCRs were alloreactive or antigen-specific was not determined in the study, and some of the clones might have been host cells that persisted. In both patients and mice, T cells from blood and spleen picked up only a limited part of the TCR repertoire that was detected in tissues. The patient cohort was small and varied clinically, and sampling depth was recognized as a limitation. Only a few T cell clones appeared in more than one patient, yet motif-based clustering showed tissue-specific repertoire signatures that were shared between patients.

Libraries were prepared through the immunoSEQ multiplex PCR assay. TCRbeta CDR3 sequencing was done by Adaptive Biotechnologies at survey depth, reporting CDR3 sequences, V/J genes, productive frequency and template counts. TCR beta CDR3 regions were amplified from genomic DNA instead of RNA. Under the source paper's analysis protocol: Pairwise repertoire overlap between tissues was quantified with Jensen-Shannon divergence, where 1 means complete divergence and 0 identical. Tissues were clustered by single-linkage agglomerative hierarchical clustering of pairwise JSD values, and the clustering results were displayed as dendrograms. GLIPH2 was run on all patient samples with simulation_depth 1000, kmer_min_depth 3 and cdr3_length_cutoff 8, and groups with more than two unique CDR3s were retained. In a standardized tissue-overlap score, Jaccard GLIPH-group overlap across patients was extrapolated to a standard repertoire size of 1000 clones. Linear mixed-effect models, with tissue as a fixed effect and individual as a random effect, were used to test how diversity related to clinical or experimental variables. TCRdb provides this immuneACCESS table in a form limited to in-frame rearrangements. Some clones are lacking; in checked studies, under half of them reflect an unresolved V gene, and why the rest are absent is not known. V, J and clone size are those of that table, while D and trimming were read from the DNA. Here the sample has over 5,500 clones; over 40% occur a single time. 2.5% to 3% of the sample is in the top ten clones.

The chain joins TRBV5 to TRBJ1-1; the D gene is not confidently resolved. The sample comprised skin. The origin of this receptor is a female BALB/c mouse given C57BL/6 T cells with graft-versus-host disease after an allogeneic hematopoietic cell transplant. Partial CDR3 DNA: TGTGCCAGCAGCCAACAAAACACAGAAGTCTTC. Translated, it gives CASSQQNTEVF. The complete CDR3 sequence is CASSQQNTEVFF.